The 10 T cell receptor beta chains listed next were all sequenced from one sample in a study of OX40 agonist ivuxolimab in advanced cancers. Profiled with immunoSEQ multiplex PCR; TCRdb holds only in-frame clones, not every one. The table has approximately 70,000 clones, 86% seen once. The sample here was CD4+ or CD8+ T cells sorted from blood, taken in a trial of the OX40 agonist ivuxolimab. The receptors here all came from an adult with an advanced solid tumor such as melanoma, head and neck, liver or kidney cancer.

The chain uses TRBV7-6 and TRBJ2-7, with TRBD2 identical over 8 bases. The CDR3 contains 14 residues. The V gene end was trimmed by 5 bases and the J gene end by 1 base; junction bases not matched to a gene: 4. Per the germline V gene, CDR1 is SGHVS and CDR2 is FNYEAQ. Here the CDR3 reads CASSPQRGSYEQYF. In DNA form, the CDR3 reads TGTGCCAGCAGCCCTCAGCGGGGGTCCTACGAGCAGTACTTC.

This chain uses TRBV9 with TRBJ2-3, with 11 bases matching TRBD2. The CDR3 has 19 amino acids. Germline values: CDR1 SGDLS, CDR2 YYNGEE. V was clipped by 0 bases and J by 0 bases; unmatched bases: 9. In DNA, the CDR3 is TGTGCCAGCAGCGTAGAAGGGCTAGCGGGGGGCCTTAGCACAGATACGCAGTATTTT. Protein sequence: CASSVEGLAGGLSTDTQYF. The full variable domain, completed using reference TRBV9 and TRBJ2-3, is DSGVTQTPKHLITATGQRVTLRCSPRSGDLSVYWYQQSLDQGLQFLIQYYNGEERAKGNILERFSAQQFPDLHSELNLSSLELGDSALYFCASSVEGLAGGLSTDTQYFGPGTRLTVL.

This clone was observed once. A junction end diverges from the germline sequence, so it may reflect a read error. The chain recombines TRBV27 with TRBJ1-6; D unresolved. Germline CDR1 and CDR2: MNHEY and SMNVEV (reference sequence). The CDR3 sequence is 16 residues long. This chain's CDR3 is CASRLSDGSYNSPLHF. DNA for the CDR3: TGTGCCAGCAGGTTATCGGACGGCTCCTATAATTCACCCCTCCACTTT.

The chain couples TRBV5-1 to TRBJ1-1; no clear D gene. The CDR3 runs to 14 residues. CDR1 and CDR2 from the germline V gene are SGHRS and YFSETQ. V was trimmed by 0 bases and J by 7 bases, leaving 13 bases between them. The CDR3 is CASSLENALIEAFF. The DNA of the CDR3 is TGCGCCAGCAGCTTGGAGAACGCCCTTATTGAAGCTTTCTTT.

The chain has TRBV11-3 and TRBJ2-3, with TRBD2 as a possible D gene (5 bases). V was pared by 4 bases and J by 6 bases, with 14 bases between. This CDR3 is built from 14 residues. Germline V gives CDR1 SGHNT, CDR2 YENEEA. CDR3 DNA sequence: TGTGCCAGCAGCTCCCGGACCCAGCGGGATACGCAGTATTTT. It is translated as CASSSRTQRDTQYF.

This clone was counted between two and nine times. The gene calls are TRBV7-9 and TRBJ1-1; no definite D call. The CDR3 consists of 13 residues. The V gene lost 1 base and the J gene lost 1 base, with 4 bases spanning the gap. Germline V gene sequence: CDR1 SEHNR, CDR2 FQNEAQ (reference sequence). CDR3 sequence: CASSLDSNTEAFF. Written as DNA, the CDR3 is TGTGCCAGCAGCTTAGACTCGAACACTGAAGCTTTCTTT.

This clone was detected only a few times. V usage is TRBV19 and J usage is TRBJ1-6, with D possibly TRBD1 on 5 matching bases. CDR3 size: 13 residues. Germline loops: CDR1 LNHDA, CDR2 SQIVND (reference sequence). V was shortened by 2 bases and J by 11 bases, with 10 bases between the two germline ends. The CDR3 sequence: CASSIRGQTPLHF. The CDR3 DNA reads TGTGCCAGTAGTATAAGGGGCCAAACACCCCTCCACTTT.

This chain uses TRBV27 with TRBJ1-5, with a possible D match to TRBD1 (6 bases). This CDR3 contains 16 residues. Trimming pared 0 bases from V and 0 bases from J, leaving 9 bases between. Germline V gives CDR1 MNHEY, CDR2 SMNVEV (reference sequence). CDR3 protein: CASSLSLDSSNQPQHF. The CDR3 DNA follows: TGTGCCAGCAGTTTATCTCTGGACAGTAGCAATCAGCCCCAGCATTTT.

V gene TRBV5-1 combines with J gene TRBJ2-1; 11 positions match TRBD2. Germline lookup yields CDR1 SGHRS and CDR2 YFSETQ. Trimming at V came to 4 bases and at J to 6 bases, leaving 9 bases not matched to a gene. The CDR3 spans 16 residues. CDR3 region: CASSLRATSGSNEQFF. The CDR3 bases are TGCGCCAGCAGCCTCCGGGCCACTAGCGGGAGCAATGAGCAGTTCTTC.

The CDR3 reads CASSDYTAYNSPLHF. The CDR3 coding sequence is TGTGCCAGTTCGGACTACACCGCCTATAATTCACCCCTCCACTTT. The chain links TRBV19 to TRBJ1-6; D unclear. This CDR3 has 15 residues. Germline V CDR1 and CDR2: LNHDA, SQIVND (reference sequence). Trimming pared 8 bases from V and 2 bases from J, leaving 13 bases between.